Presented here are 2 T cell receptor beta chains from one specimen sequenced in a study of response to subunit inactivated influenza vaccine. TCRdb re-called the RT-PCR reads through MiXCR, storing one row per CDR3 protein. In the table there are 300,000 to 350,000 distinct CDR3 sequences, about a fifth of which are singletons. Sequencing used PBMCs from blood, obtained 21 months after vaccination. These receptors were obtained from a man aged 45 to 70 who received an inactivated influenza vaccine.

Details on this clonotype: Germline and junction disagree at one end, which may indicate a read error. This chain joins TRBV6-1 and TRBJ1-1; 8 nucleotides align to TRBD1. CDR1 is MNHNS, CDR2 SASEGT, per germline. There are 13 residues in the CDR3. Here the CDR3 DNA reads TGTGCCAGTCACGGGACAGGTCGGACTGTAGCTTTCTTT. It translates to CASHGTGRTVAFF.

Only one count was recorded for this clonotype. The chain uses TRBV6-1 and TRBJ1-2; D may be TRBD1 (5 bases). This CDR3 has 14 amino acids. Germline CDR1 and CDR2: MNHNS and SASEGT. Trimming cost V 0 bases and J 4 bases, with 9 bases left between them. Written as DNA, the CDR3 is TGTGCCAGCAGTGAAGCCGGGGGGGGCTATGGCTACACCTTC. As protein: CASSEAGGGYGYTF.